Listed here are 20 T cell receptor beta chains from one sample, sequenced in a study of T cells in Graves' hyperthyroidism and ophthalmopathy. Regions amplified from RNA transcripts were the TCR beta CDR3 regions. In the first-round RT-PCR of the TCR CDR3, the HTBI primer set was used. TCRdb re-called the multiplex PCR reads with MiXCR, one entry per CDR3 protein. The sample yields about 600,000 distinct CDR3 sequences, 11% to 15% seen once. Specimen: blood. Receptors were obtained from a woman under 30 with Graves' ophthalmopathy.

Ten or more counts support this clonotype. The chain combines TRBV28 with TRBJ2-7; 7 bases agree with TRBD1. Unmatched junction bases numbered 1, after V lost 5 bases and J lost 3 bases. The CDR3 length is 12 residues. CDR1 and CDR2 from the germline V gene are MDHEN and SYDVKM. CDR3 amino acids: CASSRQGYEQYF. The CDR3 bases are TGTGCCAGCAGTAGACAGGGCTACGAGCAGTACTTC.

This clonotype occurred many times. The rearrangement joins TRBV6-1 to TRBJ2-5; 7 positions agree with TRBD2. J lost 2 bases, V lost 5 bases, and 8 bases had no gene match. Germline assignment: CDR1 MNHNS and CDR2 SASEGT. There are 15 residues in the CDR3. In DNA, the CDR3 is TGTGCCAGCAGTTACGGGGAGGGACTGCAAGAGACCCAGTACTTC. This gives the protein CASSYGEGLQETQYF.

The J gene is TRBJ2-5, the V gene TRBV24-1; no clear D. In germline, CDR1 is KGHDR, CDR2 SFDVKD. The V gene lost 7 bases and the J gene lost 3 bases, with 11 bases spanning the gap. CDR3 length: 13 residues. This chain's CDR3 is CATSSYREETQYF. CDR3 DNA: TGTGCCACCAGCTCCTACAGAGAAGAGACCCAGTACTTC.

There are many counts of this clonotype. The chain joins TRBV7-9 to TRBJ2-5, with D perhaps matching TRBD2 (7 bases). Deletions cut 3 bases from V and 5 bases from J, with 13 bases between. The CDR3 totals 14 residues. Germline V gene lookup returns CDR1 SEHNR and CDR2 FQNEAQ (reference sequence). CDR3 region: CASSFSGGRETQYF. CDR3 bases: TGTGCCAGCAGCTTCTCCGGGGGGCGGGAGACCCAGTACTTC.

This rearrangement joins TRBV7-3 to TRBJ1-4, with D maybe TRBD1 (6 bases). V was trimmed by 6 bases and J by 0 bases, leaving 11 bases between them. The CDR3 consists of 15 residues. CDR1 is SGHTA, CDR2 FQGTGA, per germline. Written as DNA, the CDR3 is TGTGCCAGCAGGGGGGCGGGGACAACTAATGAAAAACTGTTTTTT. This gives the protein CASRGAGTTNEKLFF.

This clonotype was seen many times. As DNA, the CDR3 is TGTGCCAGCAGCACCGGACTAGCGGGGGACACTAACAATGAGCAGTTCTTC. It encodes CASSTGLAGDTNNEQFF. The chain joins TRBV5-6 to TRBJ2-1; 13 bases map to TRBD2. J lost 5 bases, V lost 4 bases, and 9 bases had no gene match. There are 17 residues in the CDR3. CDR1 SGHDT and CDR2 YYEEEE come from the germline V gene.

This rearrangement joins TRBV7-2 to TRBJ2-3; possible D gene TRBD1, 5 bases. Germline CDR1 SGHTA, CDR2 FQGNSA. V was pared by 4 bases and J by 5 bases, with 10 bases between. CDR3 size: 13 residues. Here the CDR3 reads CASSWGPQDTQYF. The CDR3 coding sequence is TGTGCCAGCAGCTGGGGCCCTCAAGATACGCAGTATTTT.

This clonotype was observed a few times. The CDR3 DNA reads as TGTGCCAGCAGCCAAGCTTCCGGGACAGGGCTTTGGGGCACCTTC. Translated: CASSQASGTGLWGTF. J is TRBJ1-2 and V is TRBV4-2; TRBD1 agrees at 9 bases. Trimming at V came to 1 base and at J to 13 bases, leaving 13 bases not matched to a gene. From germline, CDR1 is LGHNA and CDR2 YNFKEQ. The CDR3 is 15 amino acids.

Ten or more counts support this clonotype. The V call is TRBV6-2 or TRBV6-3, the J call TRBJ2-7; D is possibly TRBD2 (7 bases). Trimming left V 5 bases short and J 0 bases short, with 14 bases between. The length of the CDR3 is 15 residues. Germline CDR1 MNHEY, CDR2 SVGEGT. CDR3 region: CASSSGKGGSYEQYF. CDR3 coding DNA: TGTGCCAGCAGTAGCGGGAAAGGGGGCTCCTACGAGCAGTACTTC.

The chain recombines TRBV30 with TRBJ2-7; 9 nucleotides align to TRBD1. The CDR3 runs 14 residues. CDR1 is GTSNPN, CDR2 SVGIG, per germline (reference sequence). V lost 2 bases and J lost 1; bases outside the gene matches: 3. CDR3 nucleotides: TGTGCCTGGAGTAAGGACAGGGGATCCTACGAGCAGTACTTC. Its translation: CAWSKDRGSYEQYF.

DNA for the CDR3: TGTGCCAGCTCCATTGGTCCCAATGAGCAGTTCTTC. It is translated as CASSIGPNEQFF. V is TRBV25-1 and J is TRBJ2-1; D remains unclear. CDR1 is MGHDK, CDR2 SYGVNS, per germline. The length of the CDR3 is 12 residues. Trimming cost V 8 bases and J 6 bases, with 11 bases left between them.

The CDR3 reads CASSQGGLAGGPGWEQYF. The CDR3 DNA sequence: TGCGCCAGCAGCCAAGGGGGACTAGCGGGAGGGCCAGGTTGGGAGCAGTACTTC. The chain has TRBV4-1 and TRBJ2-7, with 16 bases aligning to TRBD2. From germline, CDR1 is MGHRA and CDR2 YSYEKL. V lost 1 base and J lost 7; bases outside the gene matches: 10. The length of the CDR3 is 18 residues.

This clonotype was observed many times. The chain combines TRBV29-1 with TRBJ2-7, with TRBD2 identical over 7 bases. The junction had 2 bases not matched to a gene; V was cut back by 7 bases and J by 2 bases. Germline lookup yields CDR1 SQVTM and CDR2 ANQGSEA. This CDR3 has 11 residues. CDR3 loop: CSGGGTYEQYF. CDR3 DNA: TGCAGCGGGGGGGGGACCTACGAGCAGTACTTC.

The chain links TRBV12-3 or TRBV12-4 to TRBJ2-2; 7 nucleotides line up with TRBD2. CDR3 length equals 14 residues. V dropped 6 bases and J dropped 1; count of bases not matched to a gene: 2. The CDR3 DNA reads TGTGCCAGCAGAGAGCGGGAGAACACCGGGGAGCTGTTTTTT. Its translation is CASRERENTGELFF.

This clonotype was observed a handful of times. The CDR3 region is CASSQASGSSTGELFF. The CDR3 DNA is TGTGCCAGCAGCCAAGCTAGCGGGAGTTCCACCGGGGAGCTGTTTTTT. The genes are TRBV4-2 and TRBJ2-2, with 10 positions matching TRBD2. V trimming: 1 base; J trimming: 4 bases; junction bases outside the gene matches: 3. Germline V gene sequence: CDR1 LGHNA, CDR2 YNFKEQ. The CDR3 runs 16 residues.

This clonotype was detected a few times. A much larger clone sits a single nucleotide away, making a read error possible. The chain employs TRBV3-1 and TRBJ1-2, with a tentative D call TRBD1 (5 bases). CDR3 size: 14 residues. Germline V gene data show CDR1 as LGHDT and CDR2 as YNNKEL (reference sequence). The V end was cut by 6 bases, the J end by 3 bases, with 14 bases between. The CDR3 sequence is CASSPRRQYYGYTF. CDR3 nucleotides: TGTGCCAGCAGTCCGAGGCGACAGTACTATGGCTACACCTTC. Full variable domain (missing parts from reference TRBV3-1 and TRBJ1-2): DTAVSQTPKYLVTQMGNDKSIKCEQNLGHDTMYWYKQDSKKFLKIMFSYNNKELIINETVPNRFSPKSPDKAHLNLHINSLELGDSAVYFCASSPRRQYYGYTFGSGTRLTVV.

The V and J genes are TRBV7-8 and TRBJ2-3, with 14 bases aligning to TRBD2. J gave up 3 bases and V 3 bases, and 8 bases lay outside the gene matches. The length of the CDR3 is 18 residues. Germline V gene lookup returns CDR1 SGHVS and CDR2 FQNEAQ. The DNA of the CDR3 is TGTGCCAGCAGCTTGGCGGGACTAGCGGGAGTTTTAACAGATACGCAGTATTTT. It specifies CASSLAGLAGVLTDTQYF.

The sample holds a few counts of this clonotype. This chain links TRBV19 with TRBJ2-1, with D hard to call. CDR1 LNHDA and CDR2 SQIVND come from the germline V gene (reference sequence). CDR3 length: 15 amino acids. V was clipped by 4 bases and J by 0 bases, with 10 bases between them. CDR3 nucleotides: TGTGCCAGTAGTACCACAACTGACTCCTACAATGAGCAGTTCTTC. Its translation is CASSTTTDSYNEQFF.

This clonotype was counted ten times or more. The chain joins TRBV3-1 to TRBJ2-3; 7 bases fit TRBD1. The V gene end was trimmed by 3 bases and the J gene end by 2 bases; junction bases not matched to a gene: 14. Germline assignment: CDR1 LGHDT and CDR2 YNNKEL (reference sequence). This CDR3 spans 18 amino acids. CDR3 bases: TGTGCCAGCAGCCATCCGACAGGGATCCGATCATACACAGATACGCAGTATTTT. Translated, it gives CASSHPTGIRSYTDTQYF.

The chain couples TRBV6-1 to TRBJ2-6; D remains ambiguous. The CDR3 contains 15 residues. Germline V gives CDR1 MNHNS, CDR2 SASEGT. V shed 6 bases and J shed 0 bases, with 9 bases lying between them. CDR3 DNA: TGTGCCAGCAGGCCGGGCCGCTCTGGGGCCAACGTCCTGACTTTC. Translation: CASRPGRSGANVLTF.